The 3 T cell receptor beta chains listed next were all sequenced from one sample in a study of regulatory T cells in long-lasting Graves disease. To make TCR beta libraries, researchers used iRepertoire HTBI primers and Arm-PCR of CDR3 regions. TCRdb re-derived calls from the multiplex PCR reads in MiXCR, one entry per CDR3 protein. The repertoire includes hundreds of thousands of distinct CDR3 sequences, 16% of them detected once, and 30% sits in the top ten. The time point was: newly diagnosed GD, antithyroid drugs for less than 3 months. PBMCs were the source of the RNA used for TCR sequencing. This sample also appeared in a second study, on T cells in Graves' hyperthyroidism and ophthalmopathy.

The sample consisted of peripheral blood mononuclear cells (PBMCs), taken at new diagnosis, from a patient treated with antithyroid drugs. The receptors come from a man aged 40-49 years with Graves disease.

At least ten counts were recorded for this clonotype. The V gene is TRBV28, the J gene TRBJ1-4; 11 nucleotides align to TRBD1. Germline CDR1 and CDR2: MDHEN and SYDVKM. Germline trimming cut 2 bases from V and 8 bases from J; bases unmatched to any gene: 4. The CDR3 is 15 residues long. CDR3 nucleotide sequence: TGTGCCAGCAGTTTAGCGGACAGGGGGCGCGAAAAACTGTTTTTT. It codes for CASSLADRGREKLFF.

A word on this clonotype: The junction does not match germline at one end; this may be a read error. This chain links TRBV5-1 with TRBJ2-1, with TRBD2 matching 11 bases. CDR1 is SGHRS and CDR2 is YFSETQ in the germline V gene. The CDR3 is made up of 15 amino acids. The DNA of the CDR3 is TGCGCCAGCAGTTTAGCGGGGGGGCCGTACAATGAGCAGTTGTTC. Protein product: CASSLAGGPYNEQLF. The variable domain in full, with the rest retrieved from reference TRBV5-1 and TRBJ2-1, is KAGVTQTPRYLIKTRGQQVTLSCSPISGHRSVSWYQQTPGQGLQFLFEYFSETQRNKGNFPGRFSGRQFSNSRSEMNVSTLELGDSALYLCASSLAGGPYNEQLFGPGTRLTVL.

This clonotype was observed many times. The gene calls are TRBV20-1 and TRBJ2-1; D gene uncertain. The CDR3 runs 13 residues. CDR1 and CDR2 (germline): DFQATT, SNEGSKA (reference sequence). V was trimmed by 1 base and J by 4 bases, leaving 8 bases between them. The CDR3 coding sequence is TGCAGTGCTAGAGTCAGAAATTACAATGAGCAGTTCTTC. Encoded protein: CSARVRNYNEQFF.